What follows are 11 T cell receptor beta chains derived from one specimen sequenced in a study of cytomegalovirus exposure and HLA in healthy donors. PCR amplification relied on 60 Vbeta primers (plus 13 Jbeta primers). Method: immunoSEQ multiplex PCR; TCRdb's copy keeps in-frame clones and lacks some. The sample carries approximately 140,000 clones, 73% recorded once. Sequencing input: PBMCs. The receptors derive from a young woman in good health and CMV-seronegative.

As DNA, the CDR3 is TGTGCCAGCAGCACTACTGCAGGGCTGAACACTGAAGCTTTCTTT. This translates into CASSTTAGLNTEAFF. This chain links TRBV7-9 with TRBJ1-1, with D perhaps TRBD1 (5 bases). Germline loops: CDR1 SEHNR, CDR2 FQNEAQ (reference sequence). V was cut by 5 bases and J by 0 bases, with 13 bases left in between. CDR3 length: 15 residues.

The rearrangement uses TRBV5-1 and TRBJ2-7; 12 bases agree with TRBD2. V shed 4 bases and J 0 bases; nucleotides not matched to a gene: 5. The CDR3 runs to 16 residues. The germline CDR1 and CDR2 sequences are SGHRS and YFSETQ. CDR3 sequence (DNA): TGCGCCAGCAGCCTGGGGACTAGCGGGTACTCCTACGAGCAGTACTTC. Amino acid sequence: CASSLGTSGYSYEQYF.

This chain uses TRBV14 with TRBJ2-5; 10 positions agree with TRBD2. CDR1 is SGHDN, CDR2 FVKESK, per germline. CDR3 length: 15 amino acids. V shed 4 bases and J 4 bases; nucleotides not matched to a gene: 6. Written as DNA, the CDR3 is TGTGCCAGCAGCCCTAGCGGGAGTGAGAGAGAGACCCAGTACTTC. Translated: CASSPSGSERETQYF. Together with reference TRBV14 and TRBJ2-5, the CDR3 gives the full variable domain: EAGVTQFPSHSVIEKGQTVTLRCDPISGHDNLYWYRRVMGKEIKFLLHFVKESKQDESGMPNNRFLAERTGGTYSTLKVQPAELEDSGVYFCASSPSGSERETQYFGPGTRLLVL.

The chain uses TRBV7-6 and TRBJ1-1, with D uncertain. Germline loops: CDR1 SGHVS, CDR2 FNYEAQ. The CDR3 is 11 amino acids. V gave up 5 bases and J gave up 7 bases, with 8 bases separating them. Here the CDR3 reads CASSGGLEAFF. As DNA, the CDR3 is TGTGCCAGCAGCGGAGGGCTTGAAGCTTTCTTT.

The J gene is TRBJ2-7, the V gene TRBV9; TRBD2 is a possible D gene (5 bases). Germline V gene sequence: CDR1 SGDLS, CDR2 YYNGEE. This CDR3 spans 17 amino acids. Trimming removed 4 bases at V and 2 bases at J, with 22 bases between. CDR3 amino acids: CASSPAIGIPDTYEQYF. CDR3 sequence (DNA): TGTGCCAGCAGCCCGGCAATCGGGATCCCCGATACCTACGAGCAGTACTTC.

This clone has a single count. The rearrangement joins TRBV7-9 to TRBJ2-3, with a possible D match to TRBD1 (5 bases). V gave up 1 base and J gave up 0 bases, with 11 bases separating them. This CDR3 spans 16 amino acids. Per the germline V gene, CDR1 is SEHNR and CDR2 is FQNEAQ (reference sequence). DNA for the CDR3: TGTGCCAGCAGCTTAGAGGGGAATCCTAGCACAGATACGCAGTATTTT. Amino acid sequence: CASSLEGNPSTDTQYF.

This chain joins TRBV5-1 and TRBJ2-5; possibly TRBD2 for D (7 bases). The ends were cut back, 0 bases at V and 7 bases at J, with 13 bases in the middle. This CDR3 region has 14 residues. In germline, CDR1 is SGHRS, CDR2 YFSETQ. DNA for the CDR3: TGCGCCAGCAGCTTGGAGAGGGGGGGCGGGACCCAGTACTTC. Its translation: CASSLERGGGTQYF.

J is TRBJ1-1 and V is TRBV6-5, with D maybe TRBD1 (6 bases). The CDR3 loop spans 15 amino acids. From germline, CDR1 is MNHEY and CDR2 SVGAGI. The V end lost 2 bases, the J end lost 4 bases, and 14 bases lay between the germline ends. The CDR3 is CASSYRTERGTEAFF. The CDR3 DNA follows: TGTGCCAGCAGTTACCGGACAGAGAGGGGCACTGAAGCTTTCTTT.

The gene calls are TRBV14 and TRBJ2-1; maybe TRBD2 (6 bases). Germline V gene data show CDR1 as SGHDN and CDR2 as FVKESK. Trimming stripped 2 bases from V and 14 bases from J, with 10 bases between. The CDR3 is 11 residues long. The CDR3 bases are TGTGCCAGCAGCCAAAGAGGGGAGGAGTTCTTC. It translates to CASSQRGEEFF.

This chain joins TRBV6-5 and TRBJ1-2; a weak D match, TRBD1 (6 bases). Trimming pared 0 bases from V and 3 bases from J, leaving 8 bases between. The V gene's germline CDR1 is MNHEY and CDR2 SVGAGI. There are 14 residues in the CDR3. CDR3: CASSYSPGDYGYTF. DNA of the CDR3: TGTGCCAGCAGTTACTCGCCAGGGGACTATGGCTACACCTTC.

The gene calls are TRBV6-5 and TRBJ2-1; TRBD2 aligns across 11 bases. Trimming cost V 6 bases and J 4 bases; bases outside gene matches: 5. Germline V gives CDR1 MNHEY, CDR2 SVGAGI. CDR3 length: 15 amino acids. This chain's CDR3 is CASRWLAGGYNEQFF. CDR3 DNA sequence: TGTGCCAGCAGGTGGCTAGCGGGGGGTTACAATGAGCAGTTCTTC.